This is a list of T cell receptor beta chains from one sample in a study of regulatory T cells in long-lasting Graves disease. One entry per CDR3 protein, called by TCRdb with MiXCR from the multiplex PCR reads. The table has some 450,000 distinct CDR3 sequences, over 15% seen once. These records were also assigned to another study, of T cells in Graves' hyperthyroidism and ophthalmopathy.

The sequencing here drew on peripheral blood mononuclear cells (PBMCs), taken at new diagnosis, from a patient treated with antithyroid drugs. The receptors stem from a woman in her 30s with Graves disease. CDR3s include the opening cysteine and the closing phenylalanine or tryptophan. The D gene is left open where the match is weak. Expanded clones get a size class; other rows say once, few or many, or leave the size out.

clone size,D gene,J gene,CDR3 length,V gene,CDR3 protein,CDR3 DNA
many,-,TRBJ1-4,14,TRBV7-2,CASSNRIANEKLFF,TGTGCCAGCAGCAACAGGATTGCTAATGAAAAACTGTTTTTT
-,TRBD1,TRBJ1-4,15,TRBV6-1,CASRKFTGEGEKLFF,TGTGCCAGCAGAAAATTTACAGGGGAAGGGGAAAAACTGTTTTTT
few,-,TRBJ1-4,14,TRBV15,CATSKEARGEKLFF,TGTGCCACCAGCAAAGAGGCCCGGGGAGAAAAACTGTTTTTT
many,-,TRBJ1-1,12,TRBV28,CASTQLGTEAFF,TGTGCCAGCACCCAACTGGGCACTGAAGCTTTCTTT
few,-,TRBJ2-7,13,TRBV20-1,CSARGIGFVEQYF,TGCAGTGCTAGAGGGATCGGATTTGTGGAGCAGTACTTC
many,-,TRBJ1-5,14,TRBV28,CASTLRPGNQPQHF,TGTGCCAGCACCCTGAGACCTGGCAATCAGCCCCAGCATTTT
many,-,TRBJ1-5,15,TRBV28,CASSLWQGGNQPQHF,TGTGCCAGCAGTTTATGGCAGGGCGGCAATCAGCCCCAGCATTTT
-,TRBD2,TRBJ2-1,16,TRBV11-2,CASSLRLADQYNEQFF,TGTGCCAGCAGCTTAAGACTAGCGGACCAATACAATGAGCAGTTCTTC
-,-,TRBJ2-7,12,TRBV20-1,CSAPGLAYEQYF,TGCAGTGCCCCGGGACTCGCCTACGAGCAGTACTTC
-,-,TRBJ1-2,13,TRBV7-9,CASTPGQGDGYTF,TGTGCCAGCACCCCGGGGCAGGGCGATGGCTACACCTTC
many,TRBD2,TRBJ2-3,16,TRBV2,CASRAGLAGYTDTQYF,TGTGCCAGCAGGGCAGGACTAGCGGGATACACAGATACGCAGTATTTT
-,-,TRBJ2-1,14,TRBV27,CASSFGGAHNEQFF,TGTGCCAGCAGTTTTGGGGGGGCGCATAATGAGCAGTTCTTC
many,TRBD2,TRBJ2-1,17,TRBV5-1,CASSSSPGLAGIYEQFF,TGCGCCAGCAGCTCAAGCCCGGGACTAGCGGGAATCTATGAGCAGTTCTTC
many,-,TRBJ2-7,13,TRBV19,CASTARESNEQYF,TGTGCCAGTACCGCCAGGGAGAGTAACGAGCAGTACTTC
few,TRBD1,TRBJ1-2,14,TRBV10-2,CASAGTGDWNGYTF,TGCGCCAGTGCCGGGACAGGGGATTGGAATGGCTACACCTTC
many,-,TRBJ2-7,13,TRBV30,CAWSGWDLYEQYF,TGTGCCTGGAGTGGTTGGGACCTCTACGAGCAGTACTTC
many,TRBD2,TRBJ2-3,16,TRBV28,CASSPERERSTDTQYF,TGTGCCAGCAGTCCCGAGCGGGAGAGGAGCACAGATACGCAGTATTTT
few,TRBD2,TRBJ2-1,17,TRBV19,CASSISPSGRARNEQFF,TGTGCCAGTAGTATCTCCCCTAGCGGGAGGGCGAGGAATGAGCAGTTCTTC
many,-,TRBJ2-3,16,TRBV20-1,CSARDTSGPSTDTQYF,TGCAGTGCTAGAGATACTTCGGGGCCTTCCACAGATACGCAGTATTTT
-,-,TRBJ2-5,14,TRBV11-2,CASSLMPAGETQYF,TGTGCCAGCAGCTTAATGCCGGCAGGGGAGACCCAGTACTTC
-,-,TRBJ1-3,14,TRBV28,CASSYQSTGNTIYF,TGTGCCAGCAGTTATCAAAGTACTGGAAACACCATATATTTT
many,-,TRBJ2-2,15,TRBV28,CASRESTANTGELFF,TGTGCCAGCAGGGAGTCCACCGCGAACACCGGGGAGCTGTTTTTT
many,TRBD1,TRBJ2-7,15,TRBV6-2/TRBV6-3,CASSQPGQGAYEQYF,TGTGCCAGCAGTCAGCCGGGACAGGGGGCCTACGAGCAGTACTTC
-,-,TRBJ2-7,16,TRBV4-1,CASSQYHSDSSYEQYF,TGCGCCAGCAGCCAATATCACAGCGATAGCTCCTACGAGCAGTACTTC
few,-,TRBJ2-5,13,TRBV24-1,CATSDFPEETQYF,TGTGCCACCAGTGATTTCCCAGAAGAGACCCAGTACTTC
-,-,TRBJ1-1,12,TRBV19,CASVGQSVEAFF,TGTGCCTCCGTCGGACAGTCGGTTGAAGCTTTCTTT
few,-,TRBJ2-7,16,TRBV7-8,CASSSSRGGGGVEQYF,TGTGCCAGCAGCTCCAGTCGTGGCGGGGGCGGGGTCGAGCAGTACTTC
-,TRBD1,TRBJ2-2,14,TRBV2,CACRQGVATGELFF,TGTGCCTGCAGACAGGGGGTGGCCACCGGGGAGCTGTTTTTT
many,-,TRBJ2-3,16,TRBV12-3/TRBV12-4,CASSPQGRGFTDTQYF,TGTGCCAGCAGCCCCCAAGGGCGGGGCTTCACAGATACGCAGTATTTT
few,-,TRBJ1-4,13,TRBV5-1,CASADRPGEKLFF,TGCGCCAGCGCCGATCGCCCCGGTGAAAAACTGTTTTTT
many,-,TRBJ2-1,15,TRBV11-2,CASSSQSEVTEGQFF,TGTGCCAGCAGCTCACAAAGCGAGGTTACGGAAGGGCAGTTCTTC
-,TRBD2,TRBJ2-7,16,TRBV7-9,CASSSTSGGGWSEQYF,TGTGCCAGCAGCTCAACCTCGGGGGGAGGGTGGAGCGAGCAGTACTTC
-,TRBD2,TRBJ2-1,17,TRBV27,CAARPAGGESSYNEQFF,TGTGCCGCACGGCCAGCGGGAGGGGAAAGCTCCTACAATGAGCAGTTCTTC
many,-,TRBJ1-2,13,TRBV9,CASSVGGSYGYTF,TGTGCCAGCAGCGTAGGCGGAAGCTATGGCTACACCTTC
-,-,TRBJ1-3,14,TRBV28,CASSFPETGNTIYF,TGTGCCAGCAGTTTTCCCGAAACTGGAAACACCATATATTTT
-,-,TRBJ2-2,14,TRBV19,CASSQTVSTGELFF,TGTGCCAGTAGTCAGACAGTTTCCACCGGGGAGCTGTTTTTT
-,TRBD1,TRBJ2-3,14,TRBV24-1,CATSDSGTGDTQYF,TGTGCCACCAGTGACTCTGGGACAGGGGATACGCAGTATTTT
many,-,TRBJ1-2,13,TRBV7-3,CASSLGTGLGYTF,TGTGCCAGCAGCTTGGGCACAGGGTTAGGCTACACCTTC
many,-,TRBJ1-2,12,TRBV27,CASSNRVSGYTF,TGTGCCAGCAGTAACAGGGTTTCCGGCTACACCTTC
few,-,TRBJ2-2,14,TRBV27,CASSFQTGIGELFF,TGTGCCAGCAGTTTTCAAACAGGGATCGGGGAGCTGTTTTTT
many,TRBD1,TRBJ1-1,14,TRBV5-6,CASSFIDRDTEAFF,TGTGCCAGCAGCTTCATTGACAGGGACACTGAAGCTTTCTTT
many,TRBD1,TRBJ1-3,16,TRBV11-2,CASSEGQPDFGNTIYF,TGTGCCAGCAGCGAGGGACAGCCCGATTTTGGAAACACCATATATTTT
-,-,TRBJ2-7,14,TRBV3-1,CASSQGTASHEQYF,TGTGCCAGCAGCCAAGGGACGGCCTCCCACGAGCAGTACTTC
many,-,TRBJ1-1,16,TRBV10-3,CAISDRFNFMNTEAFF,TGTGCCATCAGTGATAGATTCAATTTCATGAACACTGAAGCTTTCTTT
few,TRBD1,TRBJ1-5,15,TRBV27,CASSPRDRVGQPQHF,TGTGCCAGCAGTCCCCGGGACAGGGTGGGTCAGCCCCAGCATTTT
many,-,TRBJ2-5,14,TRBV11-2,CASSFEVVGETQYF,TGTGCCAGCAGCTTCGAGGTTGTTGGAGAGACCCAGTACTTC
many,TRBD2,TRBJ2-7,17,TRBV28,CASTMTSRRRSSYEQYF,TGTGCCAGCACTATGACTAGCAGACGAAGGAGCTCCTACGAGCAGTACTTC
many,TRBD2,TRBJ2-5,18,TRBV28,CASSSPRASGRTQETQYF,TGTGCCAGCAGTTCCCCTAGAGCTAGCGGGAGGACACAAGAGACCCAGTACTTC
few,-,TRBJ2-7,17,TRBV27,CASNPLNREYFPYEQYF,TGTGCCAGCAACCCCCTCAACCGGGAGTATTTCCCCTACGAGCAGTACTTC
few,TRBD1,TRBJ1-1,17,TRBV12-5,CASAHRDRGWVATEAFF,TGTGCTAGTGCCCACCGGGACAGGGGTTGGGTGGCCACTGAAGCTTTCTTT
many,-,TRBJ2-3,14,TRBV2,CASSWSGPTDTQYF,TGTGCCAGCAGTTGGAGCGGACCCACAGATACGCAGTATTTT
many,TRBD2,TRBJ2-7,15,TRBV11-2,CASSGIAGATYEQYF,TGTGCCAGCAGCGGGATAGCGGGAGCCACCTACGAGCAGTACTTC
-,TRBD1,TRBJ2-3,11,TRBV29-1,CSVGDRDTQYF,TGCAGCGTTGGGGACAGAGATACGCAGTATTTT
-,-,TRBJ1-2,15,TRBV4-3,CASSQALRRNYGYTF,TGCGCCAGCAGCCAAGCCCTTAGGCGGAACTATGGCTACACCTTC
many,TRBD1,TRBJ2-5,15,TRBV12-3/TRBV12-4,CASTPGGQGPRAQYF,TGTGCCAGCACCCCCGGAGGACAGGGACCACGAGCCCAGTACTTC
many,TRBD1,TRBJ2-7,15,TRBV18,CASSQTRQGQSEQYF,TGTGCCAGCTCCCAGACCCGACAGGGCCAGTCCGAGCAGTACTTC
many,-,TRBJ2-5,14,TRBV30,CAWSVTWNRETQYF,TGTGCCTGGAGTGTAACCTGGAATCGGGAGACCCAGTACTTC